These 16 T cell receptor beta chains originate from one sample sequenced in a study of T cell repertoires in cytomegalovirus infection. MiXCR, applied by TCRdb to the reads, yields one record per CDR3 protein. The top ten clones hold approximately 12% of a sample with about 310,000 distinct CDR3 sequences, 15% to 20% of them seen once. The sample was PBMCs. These receptors came from a human donor in good health (CMV status not recorded). Some clones in this sample may be carry-over from other donors' samples.

This clonotype was picked up a small number of times. CDR3: CASTLNSGGRLDTQYF. As DNA, the CDR3 is TGTGCCAGCACCCTAAATAGCGGGGGGAGACTCGATACGCAGTATTTT. The chain couples TRBV11-2 to TRBJ2-3, with 10 bases identical to TRBD2. CDR3 length equals 16 residues. Germline V gives CDR1 SGHAT, CDR2 FQNNGV. Trimming at V came to 7 bases and at J to 6 bases, leaving 13 bases not matched to a gene. The full variable domain, its missing parts supplied by reference TRBV11-2 and TRBJ2-3, is EAGVAQSPRYKIIEKRQSVAFWCNPISGHATLYWYQQILGQGPKLLIQFQNNGVVDDSQLPKDRFSAERLKGVDSTLKIQPAKLEDSAVYLCASTLNSGGRLDTQYFGPGTRLTVL.

In its sample, this clonotype was seen a few times. The gene calls are TRBV2 and TRBJ2-2, with TRBD1 matching 9 bases. With 1 base clipped from V and 5 bases from J, the junction kept 2 bases outside the gene matches. The CDR3 has 15 residues. Germline V gene data show CDR1 as SNHLY and CDR2 as FYNNEI. CDR3 in amino acids: CASSEDRGRTGELFF. CDR3 in DNA: TGTGCCAGCAGTGAAGACAGGGGGCGTACCGGGGAGCTGTTTTTT.

The chain links TRBV12-3 or TRBV12-4 to TRBJ2-4; D may be TRBD1 (5 bases). The CDR3 is 16 amino acids. V was pared by 2 bases and J by 3 bases, with 14 bases between. The CDR3 nucleotides read TGTGCCAGCAGTTTAATAGCCCAGGGCGGCAAAAACATTCAGTACTTC. Translating gives CASSLIAQGGKNIQYF.

This clonotype was picked up a small number of times. V is TRBV19 and J is TRBJ2-2, with D possibly TRBD2 on 6 matching bases. The germline CDR1 and CDR2 sequences are LNHDA and SQIVND (reference sequence). Trimming shortened V by 5 bases and J by 6 bases, and 16 bases separated the two germline ends. The CDR3 totals 15 residues. CDR3 protein: CASSGWAGTPGELFF. The CDR3 DNA reads as TGTGCCAGTAGTGGATGGGCGGGGACTCCCGGGGAGCTGTTTTTT. Full variable domain (rest looked up from reference TRBV19 and TRBJ2-2): DGGITQSPKYLFRKEGQNVTLSCEQNLNHDAMYWYRQDPGQGLRLIYYSQIVNDFQKGDIAEGYSVSREKKESFPLTVTSAQKNPTAFYLCASSGWAGTPGELFFGEGSRLTVL.

The chain links TRBV7-9 to TRBJ2-1; D is unresolved. Germline lookup yields CDR1 SEHNR and CDR2 FQNEAQ (reference sequence). The CDR3 length is 15 residues. V lost 1 base to trimming and J lost 6 bases, with 13 bases between them. The CDR3 region has the DNA TGTGCCAGCAGCTTAGGTCGGATCGCGAGCAATGAGCAGTTCTTC. Translation gives CASSLGRIASNEQFF.

This clonotype was recorded at least ten times. The V gene is TRBV19, the J gene TRBJ2-6; 7 bases align to TRBD2. Germline CDR1 LNHDA, CDR2 SQIVND (reference sequence). The junction had 13 bases not matched to a gene; V was cut back by 5 bases and J by 0 bases. This CDR3 contains 19 residues. The CDR3 loop reads CASSASWGGTPSGANVLTF. The DNA of the CDR3 is TGTGCCAGTAGTGCGTCTTGGGGAGGGACTCCCTCTGGGGCCAACGTCCTGACTTTC.

This clonotype was detected a few times. V gene TRBV7-9 combines with J gene TRBJ2-7; maybe TRBD1 (6 bases). CDR1 is SEHNR, CDR2 FQNEAQ, per germline (reference sequence). The CDR3 length is 14 residues. Trimming stripped 2 bases from V and 7 bases from J, with 15 bases between. The CDR3 coding sequence is TGTGCCAGCAGCTTATCTGGACAGTTTGGAGAGCAGTACTTC. This codes for CASSLSGQFGEQYF.

A note on this clonotype: A much more abundant neighbour one base away suggests this may be a read error. V usage is TRBV28 and J usage is TRBJ2-7, with 7 bases lining up with TRBD1. The CDR3 spans 13 residues. CDR1 is MDHEN, CDR2 SYDVKM, per germline. The trim removed 8 bases at V and 11 bases at J, leaving 15 bases unmatched. DNA for the CDR3: TGTGCCAGCTGTGAGGGAAGACAGGGTAGGGAGTACTTC. The encoded protein is CASCEGRQGREYF.

The J gene is TRBJ2-3, the V gene TRBV6-5, with 11 bases aligning to TRBD2. Germline trimming cut 0 bases from V and 2 bases from J; bases unmatched to any gene: 1. CDR1 and CDR2 (germline): MNHEY, SVGAGI. The CDR3 runs to 16 residues. The CDR3 loop reads CASSYSTSGVTDTQYF. CDR3 DNA sequence: TGTGCCAGCAGTTACTCGACTAGCGGGGTCACAGATACGCAGTATTTT.

The chain is built from TRBV7-3 and TRBJ2-3; the match to TRBD1 covers 9 bases. CDR1 is SGHTA and CDR2 is FQGTGA in the germline V gene. The CDR3 covers 15 residues. The trim removed 5 bases at V and 2 bases at J, leaving 5 bases unmatched. CDR3 protein: CASSQDRGNTDTQYF. Here the CDR3 DNA reads TGTGCCAGCAGCCAGGACAGGGGAAACACAGATACGCAGTATTTT.

This sequence joins TRBV6-5 and TRBJ1-2; no clear D. The CDR3 has 15 amino acids. Looked up from germline, CDR1 is MNHEY and CDR2 is SVGAGI. The V and J ends lost 0 bases and 2 bases respectively, with 10 bases between them. The CDR3 DNA reads TGTGCCAGCAGTTACTCGGCTGATCGGAACTATGGCTACACCTTC. Encoded protein: CASSYSADRNYGYTF.

The table lists this clonotype with many counts. The CDR3 region has the DNA TGTGCCAGCAGCTCTAGCCTCCGACAGGGACCCCCGGGGGACGAGCAGTACTTC. Translating gives CASSSSLRQGPPGDEQYF. The chain carries TRBV7-6 and TRBJ2-7; a possible D gene is TRBD1 (7 bases). CDR3 length: 18 residues. Germline-derived CDR1 and CDR2 are SGHVS and FNYEAQ. Trimming removed 4 bases at V and 5 bases at J, with 27 bases between. Using reference TRBV7-6 and TRBJ2-7 for the parts outside the CDR3, the full variable domain is GAGVSQSPRYKVTKRGQDVALRCDPISGHVSLYWYRQALGQGPEFLTYFNYEAQQDKSGLPNDRFSAERPEGSISTLTIQRTEQRDSAMYRCASSSSLRQGPPGDEQYFGPGTRLTVT.

This sequence joins TRBV12-3 or TRBV12-4 and TRBJ2-5; the match to TRBD1 covers 7 bases. The CDR3 spans 17 residues. Trimming took 4 bases from V and 5 from J; bases not matched to a gene: 16. CDR3 in amino acids: CASSSALITGDGETQYF. The CDR3, as DNA: TGTGCCAGCAGTTCTGCCCTGATAACAGGGGATGGTGAGACCCAGTACTTC.

V usage is TRBV7-2 and J usage is TRBJ1-2; D remains ambiguous. V was trimmed by 5 bases and J by 9 bases, leaving 16 bases between them. CDR1 and CDR2 from the germline V gene are SGHTA and FQGNSA. CDR3 length: 13 amino acids. The CDR3 DNA sequence: TGTGCCAGCAGCCAGCGGTCCGGTGCAAGCTACACCTTC. It yields the protein CASSQRSGASYTF.

The chain recombines TRBV5-1 with TRBJ1-1, with TRBD1 matching 7 bases. The trim removed 0 bases at V and 4 bases at J, leaving 9 bases unmatched. CDR3 length equals 16 residues. Germline V lookup: CDR1 SGHRS, CDR2 YFSETQ. Here the CDR3 reads CASSLVDRTEGTEAFF. As DNA, the CDR3 is TGCGCCAGCAGCTTGGTGGACAGGACTGAAGGCACTGAAGCTTTCTTT.

Only a few counts were recorded for this clonotype. The chain links TRBV28 to TRBJ2-3; 9 nucleotides match TRBD1. The V and J ends lost 6 bases and 3 bases, in that order; junction bases with no gene match: 7. The CDR3 is 15 residues long. From germline, CDR1 is MDHEN and CDR2 SYDVKM. CDR3 protein: CASRLGDRVTDTQYF. The CDR3 DNA reads TGTGCCAGCAGACTAGGGGACAGGGTGACAGATACGCAGTATTTT. The entire variable domain, with the rest obtained from reference TRBV28 and TRBJ2-3, is as follows: DVKVTQSSRYLVKRTGEKVFLECVQDMDHENMFWYRQDPGLGLRLIYFSYDVKMKEKGDIPEGYSVSREKKERFSLILESASTNQTSMYLCASRLGDRVTDTQYFGPGTRLTVL.